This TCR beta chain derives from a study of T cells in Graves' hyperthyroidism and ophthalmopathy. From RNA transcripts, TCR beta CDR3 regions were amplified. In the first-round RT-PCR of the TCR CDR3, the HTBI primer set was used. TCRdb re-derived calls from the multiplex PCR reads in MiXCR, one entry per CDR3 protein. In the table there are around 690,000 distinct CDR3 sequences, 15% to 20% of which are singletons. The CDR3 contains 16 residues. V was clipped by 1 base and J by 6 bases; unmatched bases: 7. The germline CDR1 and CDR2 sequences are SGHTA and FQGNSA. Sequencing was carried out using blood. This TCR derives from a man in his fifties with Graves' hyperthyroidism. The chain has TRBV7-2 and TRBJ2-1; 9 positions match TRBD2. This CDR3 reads CASSLESSGRINEQFF. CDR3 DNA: TGTGCCAGCAGCTTAGAAAGTAGCGGGAGAATCAATGAGCAGTTCTTC.